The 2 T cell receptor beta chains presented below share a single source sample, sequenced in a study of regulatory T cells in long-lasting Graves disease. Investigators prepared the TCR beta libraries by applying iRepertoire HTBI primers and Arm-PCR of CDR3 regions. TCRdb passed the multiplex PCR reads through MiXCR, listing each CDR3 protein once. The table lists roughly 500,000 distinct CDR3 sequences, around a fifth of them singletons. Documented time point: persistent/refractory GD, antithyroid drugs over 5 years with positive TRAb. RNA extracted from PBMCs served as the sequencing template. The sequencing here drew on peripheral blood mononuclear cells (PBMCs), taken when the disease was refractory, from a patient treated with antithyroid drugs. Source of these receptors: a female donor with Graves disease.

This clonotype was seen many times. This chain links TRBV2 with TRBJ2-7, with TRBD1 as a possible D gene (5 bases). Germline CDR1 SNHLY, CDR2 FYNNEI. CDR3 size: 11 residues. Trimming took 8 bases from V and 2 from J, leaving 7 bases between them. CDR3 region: CASRQTYEQYF. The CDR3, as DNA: TGTGCCAGCCGACAGACCTACGAGCAGTACTTC.

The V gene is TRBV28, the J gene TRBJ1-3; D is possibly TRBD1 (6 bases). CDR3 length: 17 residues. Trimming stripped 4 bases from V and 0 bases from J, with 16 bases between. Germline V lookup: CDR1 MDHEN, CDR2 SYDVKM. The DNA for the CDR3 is TGTGCCAGCAGTTGGGCGGGGGCAGGCCCCTCTGGAAACACCATATATTTT. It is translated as CASSWAGAGPSGNTIYF. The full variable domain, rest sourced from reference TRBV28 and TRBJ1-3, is DVKVTQSSRYLVKRTGEKVFLECVQDMDHENMFWYRQDPGLGLRLIYFSYDVKMKEKGDIPEGYSVSREKKERFSLILESASTNQTSMYLCASSWAGAGPSGNTIYFGEGSWLTVV.